These T cell receptor beta chains were read from a single sample in a study of blood T cell repertoires in COVID-19. Clones were sequenced by immunoSEQ multiplex PCR, and TCRdb holds only the in-frame ones, with some missing. The table has approximately 380,000 clones, 90% to 95% seen once. Sequenced material: PBMCs or T cells enriched from blood (not recorded which). The origin of the receptors is a middle-aged woman who had been exposed to COVID-19. Each CDR3 is given with its conserved first and last residue. The D gene is left open where the match is weak. Some rows have no size entry. The others give once, few or many, or a class for an expanded clone.

V gene: TRBV2; clone size: .; D gene: TRBD1; J gene: TRBJ1-5; CDR3 DNA: TGTGCCAGCAAAATAGACAGGGCTAACAATCAGCCCCAGCATTTT; CDR3 protein: CASKIDRANNQPQHF
V gene: TRBV4-2; clone size: once; D gene: TRBD2; J gene: TRBJ2-1; CDR3 DNA: TGTGCCAGCAGCCCTCTTCGGGGGAGACTAGCGGGGCCCACGAGCTCCTACAATGAGCAGTTCTTC; CDR3 protein: CASSPLRGRLAGPTSSYNEQFF
V gene: TRBV11-1; clone size: .; D gene: TRBD2; J gene: TRBJ2-1; CDR3 DNA: TGTGCCAGCAGCTACTGGGGGGGTCCTGCCTACAATGAGCAGTTCTTC; CDR3 protein: CASSYWGGPAYNEQFF
V gene: TRBV5-1; clone size: .; D gene: .; J gene: TRBJ1-2; CDR3 DNA: TGCGCCAGCAGCTCCAGCCCAGGGGTAAACTATGGCTACACCTTC; CDR3 protein: CASSSSPGVNYGYTF
V gene: TRBV6-5; clone size: once; D gene: .; J gene: TRBJ2-7; CDR3 DNA: TGTGCCAGCAGTTACTCTTTCCAGGTAGCGACCGAGCAGTACTTC; CDR3 protein: CASSYSFQVATEQYF
V gene: TRBV29-1; clone size: .; D gene: TRBD1; J gene: TRBJ1-1; CDR3 DNA: TGCAGCGGGGGACAGGGGAACACTGAAGCTTTCTTT; CDR3 protein: CSGGQGNTEAFF
V gene: TRBV7-2; clone size: .; D gene: TRBD1; J gene: TRBJ1-1; CDR3 DNA: TGTGCCAGCAGCAACCGACAGGGACCATACACTGAAGCTTTCTTT; CDR3 protein: CASSNRQGPYTEAFF
V gene: TRBV14; clone size: once; D gene: TRBD2; J gene: TRBJ2-1; CDR3 DNA: TGTGCCAGCAGCCAAGGCGGTAGCGGGAGGCAAGATGAGCAGTTCTTC; CDR3 protein: CASSQGGSGRQDEQFF
V gene: TRBV19; clone size: .; D gene: TRBD1; J gene: TRBJ1-1; CDR3 DNA: TGTGCCAGTATGGGAGGGACAGGGCGTACTGAAGCTTTCTTT; CDR3 protein: CASMGGTGRTEAFF
V gene: TRBV6-5; clone size: .; D gene: TRBD2; J gene: TRBJ2-7; CDR3 DNA: TGTGCCAGCAGTTATAGTGCGGGAGGCGCCTACGAGCAGTACTTC; CDR3 protein: CASSYSAGGAYEQYF
V gene: TRBV4-1; clone size: .; D gene: .; J gene: TRBJ1-1; CDR3 DNA: TGCGCCAGCAGCCACGGACACTTGAACACTGAAGCTTTCTTT; CDR3 protein: CASSHGHLNTEAFF
V gene: TRBV11-3; clone size: .; D gene: .; J gene: TRBJ2-1; CDR3 DNA: TGTGCCAGCAGCTTATATGGGTCGGGTGAGCAGTTCTTC; CDR3 protein: CASSLYGSGEQFF
V gene: TRBV2; clone size: .; D gene: TRBD2; J gene: TRBJ2-3; CDR3 DNA: TGTGCCAGCTCCCTCAAGGGACTATTTACAGATACGCAGTATTTT; CDR3 protein: CASSLKGLFTDTQYF
V gene: TRBV7-8; clone size: .; D gene: TRBD1; J gene: TRBJ1-6; CDR3 DNA: TGTGCCAGCAGCTTAGGGACCCCCAGGGGGCTATCCAATTCACCCCTCCACTTT; CDR3 protein: CASSLGTPRGLSNSPLHF
V gene: TRBV15; clone size: .; D gene: .; J gene: TRBJ1-1; CDR3 DNA: TGTGCCACCAGGTTGGCAGGGTTTAAAAACACTGAAGCTTTCTTT; CDR3 protein: CATRLAGFKNTEAFF
V gene: TRBV13; clone size: .; D gene: .; J gene: TRBJ1-3; CDR3 DNA: TGTGCCAGCAGCCACCGACAGAACTCTGGAAACACCATATATTTT; CDR3 protein: CASSHRQNSGNTIYF
V gene: TRBV12-3/TRBV12-4; clone size: .; D gene: .; J gene: TRBJ2-7; CDR3 DNA: TGTGCCAGCAGTTTGACACCCCGCTACGAGCAGTACTTC; CDR3 protein: CASSLTPRYEQYF
V gene: TRBV27; clone size: .; D gene: TRBD2; J gene: TRBJ2-7; CDR3 DNA: TGTGCCAGCAGTTTACGCCCCTGGGAGGGCGAGCAGTACTTC; CDR3 protein: CASSLRPWEGEQYF
V gene: TRBV30; clone size: .; D gene: .; J gene: TRBJ1-1; CDR3 DNA: TGTGCCTGCACCTCCCCCGGGGGGGCGACTGAAGCTTTCTTT; CDR3 protein: CACTSPGGATEAFF
V gene: TRBV6-5; clone size: .; D gene: .; J gene: TRBJ1-6; CDR3 DNA: TGTGCCAGCAGCCGCCAGGGTTCACCCCTCCACTTT; CDR3 protein: CASSRQGSPLHF
V gene: TRBV12-5; clone size: .; D gene: TRBD1; J gene: TRBJ1-1; CDR3 DNA: TGTGCTAGTGGACAGGGGCGGAACACTGAAGCTTTCTTT; CDR3 protein: CASGQGRNTEAFF
V gene: TRBV20-1; clone size: once; D gene: TRBD1; J gene: TRBJ1-2; CDR3 DNA: TGCAGTGCTAGTGAACAGGGGGCGGTTAACTATGGCTACACCTTC; CDR3 protein: CSASEQGAVNYGYTF
V gene: TRBV5-1; clone size: .; D gene: TRBD1; J gene: TRBJ2-1; CDR3 DNA: TGCGCCAGCAGCCCCAAGGACAGGGGTAATGAGCAGTTCTTC; CDR3 protein: CASSPKDRGNEQFF
V gene: TRBV7-9; clone size: .; D gene: .; J gene: TRBJ2-7; CDR3 DNA: TGTGCCAGCAGCTTATTAATGGGGGCTAGCTCCTACGAGCAGTACTTC; CDR3 protein: CASSLLMGASSYEQYF
V gene: TRBV19; clone size: once; D gene: .; J gene: TRBJ1-2; CDR3 DNA: TGTGCCAGTAGTATAGGGTCCGGGGATCAGACTCTCGCCAACTATGGCTACACCTTC; CDR3 protein: CASSIGSGDQTLANYGYTF
V gene: TRBV5-6; clone size: few; D gene: TRBD1; J gene: TRBJ1-6; CDR3 DNA: TGTGCCAGCAGATACAGGGGGTCCTCCTATAATTCACCCCTCCACTTT; CDR3 protein: CASRYRGSSYNSPLHF
V gene: TRBV27; clone size: .; D gene: TRBD2; J gene: TRBJ2-3; CDR3 DNA: TGTGCCAGCAGTTCGGCTAGCGGGAGAACAGATACGCAGTATTTT; CDR3 protein: CASSSASGRTDTQYF
V gene: TRBV10-2; clone size: .; D gene: TRBD2; J gene: TRBJ2-7; CDR3 DNA: TGCGCCAGCAGTGAGTCGGGACTAGCGGGAGGGGTCAATTACGAGCAGTACTTC; CDR3 protein: CASSESGLAGGVNYEQYF
V gene: TRBV30; clone size: .; D gene: .; J gene: TRBJ2-2; CDR3 DNA: TGTGCCTGGTCCACAGGGTGGACCGGGGAGCTGTTTTTT; CDR3 protein: CAWSTGWTGELFF
V gene: TRBV30; clone size: .; D gene: TRBD1; J gene: TRBJ2-1; CDR3 DNA: TGTGCCTCTGAGACCGGGACAGGGGAGCATGAGCAGTTCTTC; CDR3 protein: CASETGTGEHEQFF
V gene: TRBV19; clone size: once; D gene: TRBD1; J gene: TRBJ1-1; CDR3 DNA: TGTGCCAGTAGTATTGAATCGGACAGGGCTGACACTGAAGCTTTCTTT; CDR3 protein: CASSIESDRADTEAFF
V gene: TRBV7-9; clone size: .; D gene: .; J gene: TRBJ2-5; CDR3 DNA: TGTGCCAGCAGCTTAGTTGGAGGGGAGACCCAGTACTTC; CDR3 protein: CASSLVGGETQYF
V gene: TRBV11-2; clone size: .; D gene: .; J gene: TRBJ2-7; CDR3 DNA: TGTGCCAGCAGCTTAGAGGCGGTGTCCTACGAGCAGTACTTC; CDR3 protein: CASSLEAVSYEQYF
V gene: TRBV18; clone size: .; D gene: .; J gene: TRBJ2-7; CDR3 DNA: TGTGCCAGCTCACCGCTTCAGGGACAAAGCGAGCAGTACTTC; CDR3 protein: CASSPLQGQSEQYF
V gene: TRBV7-3; clone size: .; D gene: TRBD2; J gene: TRBJ2-1; CDR3 DNA: TGTGCCAGCAGCTTAAGGCCCGGGACTAGCGGCTACAATGAGCAGTTCTTC; CDR3 protein: CASSLRPGTSGYNEQFF
V gene: TRBV2; clone size: .; D gene: .; J gene: TRBJ1-5; CDR3 DNA: TGTGCCAGCACCGAAGGGGGTACCGGCAATCAGCCCCAGCATTTT; CDR3 protein: CASTEGGTGNQPQHF
V gene: TRBV12-3/TRBV12-4; clone size: .; D gene: .; J gene: TRBJ1-1; CDR3 DNA: TGTGCCAGCAGTTTTCAGGGGTCTACTGAAGCTTTCTTT; CDR3 protein: CASSFQGSTEAFF
V gene: TRBV7-2; clone size: .; D gene: .; J gene: TRBJ2-1; CDR3 DNA: TGTGCCAGCAGCTTAGTGGCGGACTCCTACAATGAGCAGTTCTTC; CDR3 protein: CASSLVADSYNEQFF
V gene: TRBV15; clone size: .; D gene: TRBD1; J gene: TRBJ1-3; CDR3 DNA: TGTGCCACCAGTCGGGACAGAAGCTCTGGAAACACCATATATTTT; CDR3 protein: CATSRDRSSGNTIYF
V gene: TRBV3-1/TRBV3-2; clone size: .; D gene: TRBD1; J gene: TRBJ2-2; CDR3 DNA: TGTGCCAGCAGCCGACGGACAGGGACGAACACCGGGGAGCTGTTTTTT; CDR3 protein: CASSRRTGTNTGELFF
V gene: TRBV4-1; clone size: .; D gene: TRBD1; J gene: TRBJ2-1; CDR3 DNA: TGCGCCAGCAGTCCCGCCGGGACAGGGTTCTACAATGAGCAGTTCTTC; CDR3 protein: CASSPAGTGFYNEQFF
V gene: TRBV27; clone size: .; D gene: .; J gene: TRBJ2-2; CDR3 DNA: TGTGCCAGCAGTTCCCGACAGACTAACACCGGGGAGCTGTTTTTT; CDR3 protein: CASSSRQTNTGELFF
V gene: TRBV27; clone size: .; D gene: TRBD1; J gene: TRBJ2-7; CDR3 DNA: TGTGCCAGCAGTTTAACCGGGACAGGGTTCTACGAGCAGTACTTC; CDR3 protein: CASSLTGTGFYEQYF
V gene: TRBV6-5; clone size: .; D gene: .; J gene: TRBJ1-1; CDR3 DNA: TGTGCCAGCTTGGGGTCGACGGGAAGTACTGAAGCTTTCTTT; CDR3 protein: CASLGSTGSTEAFF
V gene: TRBV20-1; clone size: .; D gene: .; J gene: TRBJ2-5; CDR3 DNA: TGCAGTGGTACACCGGGGGAGACCCAGTACTTC; CDR3 protein: CSGTPGETQYF
V gene: TRBV18; clone size: .; D gene: TRBD2; J gene: TRBJ2-3; CDR3 DNA: TGTGCCAGCTCACCCGCGGGACTAGCGGGAGGGCCAGATACGCAGTATTTT; CDR3 protein: CASSPAGLAGGPDTQYF
V gene: TRBV7-2; clone size: .; D gene: .; J gene: TRBJ2-3; CDR3 DNA: TGTGCCAGCAGCCAACCTAGCATCCCTGTAGATACGCAGTATTTT; CDR3 protein: CASSQPSIPVDTQYF
V gene: TRBV11-2; clone size: .; D gene: .; J gene: TRBJ2-7; CDR3 DNA: TGTGCCAGCAGCTGGACAGCCGGGTCCTACGAGCAGTACTTC; CDR3 protein: CASSWTAGSYEQYF
V gene: TRBV6-5; clone size: .; D gene: TRBD1; J gene: TRBJ1-2; CDR3 DNA: TGTGCCAGCAGTAACTCCGGGACAGTATCTAACTATGGCTACACCTTC; CDR3 protein: CASSNSGTVSNYGYTF